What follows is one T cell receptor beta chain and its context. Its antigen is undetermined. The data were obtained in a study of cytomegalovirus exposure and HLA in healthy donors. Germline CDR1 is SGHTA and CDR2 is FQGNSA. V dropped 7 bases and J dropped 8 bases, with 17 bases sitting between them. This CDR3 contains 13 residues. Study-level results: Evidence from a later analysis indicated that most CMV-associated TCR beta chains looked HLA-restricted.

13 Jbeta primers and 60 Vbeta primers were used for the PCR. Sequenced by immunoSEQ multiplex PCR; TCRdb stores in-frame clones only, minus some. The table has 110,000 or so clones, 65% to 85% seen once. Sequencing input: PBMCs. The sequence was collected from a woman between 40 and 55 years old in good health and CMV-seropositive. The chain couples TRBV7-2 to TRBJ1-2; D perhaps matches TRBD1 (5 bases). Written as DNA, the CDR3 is TGTGCCAGCACCATAAATTGGGGGGAGGGCTACACCTTC. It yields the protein CASTINWGEGYTF.